The 21 T cell receptor beta chains given below trace back to one sample, sequenced in a study of T-cell memory formation after mild COVID-19. TCRdb itself ran the 5' RACE reads through MiXCR, one entry per CDR3 protein. The sample shows roughly 300,000 distinct CDR3 sequences, approximately 8.4% of them seen only once. Material for sequencing was PBMCs or a T cell subset sorted from them (not recorded which). The receptor source for this set is a man younger than 35 who had mild COVID-19 (a few samples of this study predate the infection). Cell type and time point are not known.

The CDR3 loop is CASRDRDLGETQYF. Written as DNA, the CDR3 is TGTGCCAGCAGAGACCGGGACTTAGGAGAGACCCAGTACTTC. The V gene is TRBV5-4, the J gene TRBJ2-5; D perhaps matches TRBD2 (6 bases). This CDR3 is 14 amino acids long. Germline lookup yields CDR1 SGHNT and CDR2 YYREEE (reference sequence). V lost 5 bases and J 4 bases, leaving 15 bases between the germline ends.

This clonotype has only a few counts. One end of the junction does not line up with germline, which may come from a read error. The chain combines TRBV5-6 with TRBJ1-5, with D possibly being TRBD1 (6 bases). The germline CDR1 and CDR2 sequences are SGHDT and YYEEEE. The CDR3 has 18 residues. In nucleotides, the CDR3 is TGTGCCAGCAGTTTGGGTGGGGGCTTATTCGGAAGCAATCAGCCCCAGCATTTT. Its translation is CASSLGGGLFGSNQPQHF.

In this sample, this clonotype turned up a few times. The chain employs TRBV4-1 and TRBJ2-3; D not certain. Trimming cost V 5 bases and J 0 bases, with 9 bases left between them. The germline V gene has CDR1 MGHRA and CDR2 YSYEKL. The CDR3 is 14 amino acids. DNA of the CDR3: TGCGCCAGCAGCGGGCACGGTAGCACAGATACGCAGTATTTT. Protein product: CASSGHGSTDTQYF.

V usage is TRBV20-1 and J usage is TRBJ1-5, with TRBD1 matching 7 bases. This CDR3 has 12 amino acids. Germline lookup yields CDR1 DFQATT and CDR2 SNEGSKA (reference sequence). V shed 7 bases and J 2 bases; nucleotides not matched to a gene: 2. The CDR3 region is CSVQGGNQPQHF. Here the CDR3 DNA reads TGCAGTGTGCAGGGGGGCAATCAGCCCCAGCATTTT.

The J gene is TRBJ2-3, the V gene TRBV7-9, with 9 bases identical to TRBD2. Trimming cost V 5 bases and J 4 bases; bases outside gene matches: 10. From germline, CDR1 is SEHNR and CDR2 FQNEAQ (reference sequence). This CDR3 spans 16 amino acids. For the CDR3, the DNA is TGTGCCAGCAGCATTTTAGCGGGGGTGGGAGCAGATACGCAGTATTTT. Its protein is CASSILAGVGADTQYF.

This clonotype occurred a few times. This sequence joins TRBV28 and TRBJ1-5; tentatively, D is TRBD1 (6 bases). In germline, CDR1 is MDHEN, CDR2 SYDVKM. CDR3 length: 14 residues. Trimming took 7 bases from V and 4 from J, leaving 14 bases between them. The CDR3 DNA reads TGTGCCAGCACTCTGAGCAGGGGTAATCAGCCCCAGCATTTT. It is translated as CASTLSRGNQPQHF.

In DNA, the CDR3 is TGTGCCAGCAGCGCGTCGGAGTCTGAAGCTTTCTTT. It codes for CASSASESEAFF. This chain uses TRBV7-9 with TRBJ1-1; the D is unclear. Germline V lookup: CDR1 SEHNR, CDR2 FQNEAQ (reference sequence). This CDR3 comprises 12 residues. V was clipped by 5 bases and J by 6 bases, with 10 bases between them.

This clonotype was seen a few times. This chain uses TRBV5-1 with TRBJ2-3; 9 bases align to TRBD1. V was pared by 2 bases and J by 5 bases, with 6 bases of the junction left unmatched. This CDR3 is 15 amino acids long. Looked up from germline, CDR1 is SGHRS and CDR2 is YFSETQ. CDR3: CASSFGTGIGDTQYF. CDR3 nucleotide sequence: TGCGCCAGCAGCTTTGGGACAGGGATCGGAGATACGCAGTATTTT.

In its sample, this clonotype was seen a few times. The chain carries TRBV12-3 or TRBV12-4 and TRBJ1-2, with 11 positions matching TRBD1. This CDR3 spans 15 amino acids. The V and J ends lost 1 base and 4 bases, in that order; junction bases with no gene match: 2. The CDR3 sequence: CASSLGTGGGYGYTF. The CDR3, as DNA: TGTGCCAGCAGTTTAGGGACAGGGGGCGGCTATGGCTACACCTTC.

This clonotype was seen ten or more times. The chain employs TRBV7-9 and TRBJ2-7; unclear D gene. Germline V gene sequence: CDR1 SEHNR, CDR2 FQNEAQ (reference sequence). V dropped 5 bases and J dropped 2 bases, with 7 bases sitting between them. The CDR3 runs to 12 residues. The CDR3 loop is CASSLGAYEQYV. CDR3 DNA sequence: TGTGCCAGCAGCCTGGGTGCCTACGAGCAGTACGTC.

CDR3 protein: CASSQDWGSGGTDTQYF. CDR3 coding DNA: TGTGCCAGCAGCCAAGATTGGGGTAGCGGGGGGACAGATACGCAGTATTTT. J is TRBJ2-3 and V is TRBV3-1; 10 nucleotides match TRBD2. V dropped 0 bases and J dropped 3; count of bases not matched to a gene: 6. The CDR3 runs 17 residues. From germline, CDR1 is LGHDT and CDR2 YNNKEL (reference sequence).

The table lists this clonotype with many counts. This chain links TRBV27 with TRBJ1-2; perhaps TRBD1 as D (5 bases). V lost 4 bases to trimming and J lost 3 bases, with 9 bases between them. CDR1 is MNHEY, CDR2 SMNVEV, per germline (reference sequence). The CDR3 loop spans 13 amino acids. The CDR3 DNA sequence: TGTGCCAGCAGTTCGGTCAGGGACTATGGCTACACCTTC. It specifies CASSSVRDYGYTF.

There are a few counts of this clonotype. The V and J genes are TRBV5-3 and TRBJ2-7; a weak D match, TRBD2 (5 bases). TRBV5-3 is assigned to the ORF class and has an uncertain function. V lost 4 bases to trimming and J lost 3 bases, with 20 bases between them. This CDR3 spans 16 amino acids. CDR3 sequence: CARSPEEESPYYEQYV. Here the CDR3 DNA reads TGTGCCAGAAGCCCGGAGGAGGAGTCACCATACTACGAGCAGTACGTC.

This clonotype was picked up many times. The CDR3 DNA reads as TGTGCCAGCAGCCCCGAGGGAAGGGAGCTGTTTTTT. This translates into CASSPEGRELFF. V and J are TRBV4-2 and TRBJ2-2; tentative D call: TRBD2 (5 bases). There are 12 residues in the CDR3. Looked up from germline, CDR1 is LGHNA and CDR2 is YNFKEQ. V was clipped by 4 bases and J by 9 bases, with 9 bases between them.

This clonotype has only a few counts. V and J are TRBV20-1 and TRBJ2-4; D gene ambiguous. V gave up 3 bases and J gave up 8 bases, with 14 bases separating them. CDR1 and CDR2 from the germline V gene are DFQATT and SNEGSKA (reference sequence). The CDR3 runs 13 residues. The CDR3 protein is CSASSEAAYIQYF. CDR3 bases: TGCAGTGCTAGCTCAGAGGCCGCGTACATTCAGTACTTC.

This clonotype appeared a few times. The V gene is TRBV12-3 or TRBV12-4, the J gene TRBJ1-1; D not resolved. The CDR3 has 14 amino acids. Trimming took 7 bases from V and 0 from J, leaving 12 bases between them. In nucleotides, the CDR3 is TGTGCCAGCACCTGGCTTCTCATGAACACTGAAGCTTTCTTT. Translated, it gives CASTWLLMNTEAFF.

The chain employs TRBV6-5 and TRBJ2-3; D remains ambiguous. The CDR3 is 15 amino acids. Germline assignment: CDR1 MNHEY and CDR2 SVGAGI. V was pared by 6 bases and J by 3 bases, with 16 bases between. CDR3 DNA: TGTGCCAGCAGCCCTGGGGATAGCAAAACAGATACGCAGTATTTT. It specifies CASSPGDSKTDTQYF.

The J gene is TRBJ2-7, the V gene TRBV6-2 or TRBV6-3; D possibly corresponds to TRBD1 (6 bases). The germline V and J ends were trimmed by 5 bases and 2 bases, with 10 bases remaining between them. Germline V lookup: CDR1 MNHEY, CDR2 SVGEGT. The CDR3 consists of 13 residues. The CDR3: CASSNRAAYEQYF. As DNA, the CDR3 is TGTGCCAGCAGTAACAGGGCTGCCTACGAGCAGTACTTC.

The V and J genes are TRBV7-6 and TRBJ2-6; D may be TRBD1 (5 bases). CDR3 length equals 17 residues. Trimming stripped 1 base from V and 2 bases from J, with 12 bases between. Germline V lookup: CDR1 SGHVS, CDR2 FNYEAQ. CDR3 residues: CASSLEGVQAGANVLTF. The CDR3 DNA follows: TGTGCCAGCAGCTTAGAGGGCGTACAGGCTGGGGCCAACGTCCTGACTTTC.

This clonotype has just a few counts. The chain carries TRBV4-3 and TRBJ2-2; maybe TRBD1 (6 bases). Germline V lookup: CDR1 LGHNA, CDR2 YSLEER. Trimming removed 6 bases at V and 9 bases at J, with 20 bases between. The CDR3 is made up of 15 amino acids. The CDR3 spells CASRTDSFSNRELFF. The DNA for the CDR3 is TGCGCCAGCAGAACGGACAGTTTTTCAAATCGGGAGCTGTTTTTT.

This clonotype has a count of ten or more. The chain uses TRBV11-2 and TRBJ2-3, with 9 bases lining up with TRBD2. CDR3 size: 17 residues. CDR1 and CDR2 from the germline V gene are SGHAT and FQNNGV. V trimming: 5 bases; J trimming: 3 bases; junction bases outside the gene matches: 12. The CDR3 region is CASSALVAGGLTDTQYF. The CDR3 DNA is TGTGCCAGCAGCGCCCTGGTGGCGGGGGGGCTGACAGATACGCAGTATTTT.